A single sample gave rise to the 8 T cell receptor beta chains below, sequenced in a study of CD4 T cells in relation to SARS-CoV-2 and coronaviruses. This table comes from immunoSEQ multiplex PCR, and its TCRdb copy is limited to in-frame clones, with some not included. Of approximately 31,000 clones in the sample, more than 60% were seen once. The antigens for these receptors are not known. Sequencing was performed on memory CD4+ T cells from PBMCs, cultured in vitro. The receptors come from an adult with COVID-19.

The CDR3 here is CASSMNYEQYF. The CDR3 DNA is TGTGCCAGCAGCATGAACTACGAGCAGTACTTC. V gene TRBV7-8 combines with J gene TRBJ2-7, with D uncertain. The germline CDR1 and CDR2 sequences are SGHVS and FQNEAQ. V lost 5 bases to trimming and J lost 3 bases, with 5 bases between them. The CDR3 consists of 11 residues.

This chain joins TRBV12-5 and TRBJ2-1; 12 bases agree with TRBD2. V was pared by 2 bases and J by 4 bases, with 9 bases of the junction left unmatched. Per germline, CDR1 LGHNT and CDR2 FRNRAP. The CDR3 covers 18 residues. CDR3 nucleotide sequence: TGTGCTAGTGGTTTGACTTACCCCGGACTAGCGGGGTACAATGAGCAGTTCTTC. Amino acid sequence: CASGLTYPGLAGYNEQFF.

This CDR3 reads CASSLSPGNTIYF. CDR3 nucleotides: TGTGCCAGCAGCTTGTCCCCTGGAAACACCATATATTTT. The V and J genes are TRBV5-4 and TRBJ1-3; D not resolved. The CDR3 runs 13 residues. Trimming removed 1 base from V and 2 bases from J, with 4 bases in between. CDR1 is SGHNT and CDR2 is YYREEE in the germline V gene (reference sequence).

V is TRBV27 and J is TRBJ1-5, with unresolved D. The V end lost 2 bases, the J end lost 7 bases, and 12 bases lay between the germline ends. The germline V gene encodes CDR1 MNHEY and CDR2 SMNVEV (reference sequence). The CDR3 length is 14 residues. CDR3: CASSLSLSLQPQHF. CDR3 sequence (DNA): TGTGCCAGCAGTTTAAGTCTCAGTTTGCAGCCCCAGCATTTT.

This chain uses TRBV3-1 (or the pseudogene TRBV3-2) with TRBJ2-1; the D gene could be TRBD1 or TRBD2 (5 bases each). The CDR3 totals 15 residues. Germline V gene sequence: CDR1 LGHDT, CDR2 YNNKEL (reference sequence). V gave up 0 bases and J gave up 3 bases, with 9 bases separating them. The CDR3 nucleotides read TGTGCCAGCAGCCAAGAGGGGACCTTCTACAATGAGCAGTTCTTC. Translating gives CASSQEGTFYNEQFF.

The chain joins TRBV11-2 to TRBJ1-6, with TRBD1 as a possible D gene (6 bases). The CDR3 is 15 residues long. Germline V gene sequence: CDR1 SGHAT, CDR2 FQNNGV. Trimming took 6 bases from V and 6 from J, leaving 15 bases between them. The CDR3 spells CASSAPGQINSPLHF. The CDR3 DNA reads as TGTGCCAGCAGTGCGCCTGGACAGATTAATTCACCCCTCCACTTT.

The genes are TRBV7-9 and TRBJ2-3; 9 bases are shared with TRBD2. This CDR3 spans 14 amino acids. J lost 3 bases, V lost 5 bases, and 3 bases had no gene match. CDR1 is SEHNR, CDR2 FQNEAQ, per germline (reference sequence). CDR3 nucleotide sequence: TGTGCCAGCAGCCCTAGCGGGATGACAGATACGCAGTATTTT. It specifies CASSPSGMTDTQYF.

V and J are TRBV2 and TRBJ2-7, with D possibly being TRBD1 or TRBD2 (5 bases each). The V end was cut by 2 bases, the J end by 2 bases, with 13 bases between. CDR1 and CDR2 (germline): SNHLY, FYNNEI. This CDR3 contains 15 residues. CDR3 protein: CASSESGSETYEQYF. CDR3 bases: TGTGCCAGCAGTGAATCAGGGAGCGAAACCTACGAGCAGTACTTC.